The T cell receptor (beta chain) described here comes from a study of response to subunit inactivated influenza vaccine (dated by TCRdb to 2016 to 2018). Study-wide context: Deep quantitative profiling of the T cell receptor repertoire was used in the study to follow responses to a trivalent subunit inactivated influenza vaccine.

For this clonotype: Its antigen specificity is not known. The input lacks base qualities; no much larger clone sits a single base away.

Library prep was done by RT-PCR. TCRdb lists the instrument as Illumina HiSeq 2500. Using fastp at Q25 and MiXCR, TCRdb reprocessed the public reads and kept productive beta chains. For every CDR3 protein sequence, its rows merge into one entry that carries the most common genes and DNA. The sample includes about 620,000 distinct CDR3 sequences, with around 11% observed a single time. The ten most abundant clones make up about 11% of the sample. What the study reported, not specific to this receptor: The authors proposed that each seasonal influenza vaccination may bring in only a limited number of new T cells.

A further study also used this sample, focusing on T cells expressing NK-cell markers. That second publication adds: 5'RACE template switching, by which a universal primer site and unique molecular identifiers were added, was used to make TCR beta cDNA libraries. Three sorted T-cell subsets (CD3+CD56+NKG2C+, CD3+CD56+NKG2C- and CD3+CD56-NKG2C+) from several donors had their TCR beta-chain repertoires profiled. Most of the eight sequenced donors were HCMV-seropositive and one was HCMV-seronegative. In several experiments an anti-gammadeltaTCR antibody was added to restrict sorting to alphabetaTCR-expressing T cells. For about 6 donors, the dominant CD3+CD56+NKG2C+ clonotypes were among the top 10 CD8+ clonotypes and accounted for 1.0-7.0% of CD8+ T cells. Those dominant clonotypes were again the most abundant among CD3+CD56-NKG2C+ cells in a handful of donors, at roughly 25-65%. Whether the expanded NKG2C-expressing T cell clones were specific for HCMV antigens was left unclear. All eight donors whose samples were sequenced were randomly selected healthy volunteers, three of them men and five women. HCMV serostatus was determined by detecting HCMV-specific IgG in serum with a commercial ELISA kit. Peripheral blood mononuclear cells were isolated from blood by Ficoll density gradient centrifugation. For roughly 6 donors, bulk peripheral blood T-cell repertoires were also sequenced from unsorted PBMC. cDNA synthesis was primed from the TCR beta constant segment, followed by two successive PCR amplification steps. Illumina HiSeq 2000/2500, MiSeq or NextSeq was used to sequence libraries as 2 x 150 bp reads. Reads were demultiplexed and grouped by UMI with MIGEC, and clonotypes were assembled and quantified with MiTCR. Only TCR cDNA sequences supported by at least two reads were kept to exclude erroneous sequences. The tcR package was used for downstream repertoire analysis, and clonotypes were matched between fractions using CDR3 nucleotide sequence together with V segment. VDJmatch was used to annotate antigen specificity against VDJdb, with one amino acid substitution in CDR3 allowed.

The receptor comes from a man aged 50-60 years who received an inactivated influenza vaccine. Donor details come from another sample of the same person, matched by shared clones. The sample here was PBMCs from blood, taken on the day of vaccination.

The DNA sequence is TGCAGTGCTCCGGGAGAGGCCAGCTCCTACGAGCAGTACTTC. This is translated as CSAPGEASSYEQYF. The rearrangement combines TRBV20-1 with TRBJ2-7; the D gene is perhaps TRBD2, on 6 matching bases. CDR1 and CDR2 (DFQATT, SNEGSKA) derive from the germline V gene (reference sequence). Counted from cysteine to phenylalanine, this CDR3 has 14 amino acids. Only the CDR3 part of the read is kept: 42 bases, read in frame from the first base. V is pared back by 5 bases and J by 0 bases, with 14 bases lying between the germline termini.